These T cell receptor beta chains were read from a single sample in a study of blood T cells in healthy people across ages. TCRdb reprocessed the 5' RACE reads with MiXCR, giving one entry per CDR3 protein. The data show about 2 million distinct CDR3 sequences, 49% seen once. Sequenced sample: blood. All receptors derive from a woman between 35 and 50 years old in good health. Both conserved end residues are part of each CDR3. Fields, in order: D gene, clone size, V gene, J gene, CDR3 protein, CDR3 DNA. The D gene is left open where the match is weak. A row's size may be missing; if present it is once, few, many or a size class.

d_gene: TRBD1; abundance: NA; v_gene: TRBV19; j_gene: TRBJ2-5; CDR3aa: CASSIAPGTAKETQYF; CDR3nt: TGTGCCAGTAGTATAGCCCCCGGGACAGCTAAAGAGACCCAGTACTTC
d_gene: NA; abundance: NA; v_gene: TRBV6-6; j_gene: TRBJ2-7; CDR3aa: CASIESATYEQYF; CDR3nt: TGTGCCAGCATCGAATCGGCTACTTACGAGCAGTACTTC
d_gene: NA; abundance: few; v_gene: TRBV7-2; j_gene: TRBJ2-3; CDR3aa: CASSLQPAGAVTDTQYF; CDR3nt: TGTGCCAGCAGCTTACAGCCCGCGGGGGCGGTCACAGATACGCAGTATTTT
d_gene: TRBD1; abundance: NA; v_gene: TRBV6-1; j_gene: TRBJ2-7; CDR3aa: CASSEVGGAFHEQYF; CDR3nt: TGTGCCAGCAGTGAAGTAGGGGGCGCTTTCCACGAGCAGTACTTC
d_gene: TRBD2; abundance: NA; v_gene: TRBV7-6; j_gene: TRBJ2-1; CDR3aa: CASSLRGGGEAGGSYNEQFF; CDR3nt: TGTGCCAGCAGCTTAAGGGGTGGAGGTGAGGCGGGGGGTTCCTACAATGAGCAGTTCTTC
d_gene: TRBD2; abundance: NA; v_gene: TRBV20-1; j_gene: TRBJ2-7; CDR3aa: CSASTARGGFGFEQYF; CDR3nt: TGCAGTGCTAGCACCGCTCGGGGGGGCTTTGGGTTCGAGCAGTACTTC
d_gene: TRBD1; abundance: NA; v_gene: TRBV5-1; j_gene: TRBJ2-3; CDR3aa: CASSLTTIAVPRGILGDTQYF; CDR3nt: TGCGCCAGCAGCTTGACCACTATAGCCGTACCCAGGGGGATCTTAGGAGATACGCAGTATTTT
d_gene: NA; abundance: once; v_gene: TRBV27; j_gene: TRBJ2-7; CDR3aa: CASTSDTGLYEQYF; CDR3nt: TGTGCCAGCACCTCTGATACGGGGTTGTACGAGCAGTACTTC
d_gene: NA; abundance: NA; v_gene: TRBV4-1; j_gene: TRBJ2-5; CDR3aa: CASSQGFASQQETQYF; CDR3nt: TGCGCTAGCAGCCAAGGATTTGCGAGCCAACAAGAGACCCAGTACTTC
d_gene: NA; abundance: NA; v_gene: TRBV18; j_gene: TRBJ2-7; CDR3aa: CASSPQEGFSYEQYF; CDR3nt: TGTGCCAGCTCACCCCAAGAAGGATTTTCATACGAGCAGTACTTC